This passage covers 30 T cell receptor beta chains from one sample sequenced in a study of T cell repertoires in cytomegalovirus infection. One entry per CDR3 protein, called by TCRdb with MiXCR from the reads. The sample contains some 300,000 distinct CDR3 sequences, about 9.2% of which appear only once. Sequences were obtained from PBMCs. The receptors were gathered from a human donor in good health (CMV status not recorded). Some clones in this sample may be carry-over from other donors' samples.

The table lists this clonotype with many counts. The gene calls are TRBV7-2 and TRBJ2-5; D gene uncertain. This CDR3 comprises 14 residues. Looked up from germline, CDR1 is SGHTA and CDR2 is FQGNSA. Between the trimmed V and J ends, which lost 2 bases and 1 base, there was a span of 8 bases. The CDR3 region has the DNA TGTGCCAGCAGCTTACAAAGTTTCCAAGAGACCCAGTACTTC. The encoded protein is CASSLQSFQETQYF. Full variable domain (missing parts from reference TRBV7-2 and TRBJ2-5): GAGVSQSPSNKVTEKGKDVELRCDPISGHTALYWYRQSLGQGLEFLIYFQGNSAPDKSGLPSDRFSAERTGGSVSTLTIQRTQQEDSAVYLCASSLQSFQETQYFGPGTRLLVL.

This clonotype was recorded many times. This CDR3 is CASSWSNSGANVLTF. CDR3 nucleotide sequence: TGTGCCAGCAGTTGGAGCAACTCTGGGGCCAACGTCCTGACTTTC. V is TRBV6-2 or TRBV6-3 and J is TRBJ2-6, with D unresolved. The CDR3 sequence is 15 residues long. Deletions cut 4 bases from V and 0 bases from J, with 7 bases between. The germline V gene has CDR1 MNHEY and CDR2 SVGEGT.

This clonotype was detected many times. The rearrangement uses TRBV20-1 and TRBJ1-1; D gene uncertain. Germline V gene data show CDR1 as DFQATT and CDR2 as SNEGSKA (reference sequence). Deletions cut 0 bases from V and 6 bases from J, with 11 bases between. This CDR3 contains 13 residues. Here the CDR3 DNA reads TGCAGTGCTAGAGATTTCGACGGAGCTGAAGCTTTCTTT. This sequence encodes CSARDFDGAEAFF.

This clonotype was seen many times. This chain connects TRBV7-3 to TRBJ2-1; the D is unclear. Per germline, CDR1 SGHTA and CDR2 FQGTGA. V shed 4 bases and J shed 0 bases, with 16 bases lying between them. CDR3 length equals 17 residues. The CDR3 loop is CASSWSGGSGSYNEQFF. CDR3 DNA: TGTGCCAGCAGCTGGTCGGGTGGGTCGGGCTCCTACAATGAGCAGTTCTTC.

This clonotype was seen at least ten times. The chain combines TRBV6-6 with TRBJ2-7; either TRBD1 or TRBD2 may fit D (5 bases each). Trimming stripped 4 bases from V and 0 bases from J, with 13 bases between. The CDR3 covers 15 residues. The germline gives CDR1 MNHNY, CDR2 SVGAGI (reference sequence). The chain's CDR3 is CASSWGTGSSYEQYF. The DNA of the CDR3 is TGTGCCAGCAGTTGGGGGACGGGCAGCTCCTACGAGCAGTACTTC.

As for this clonotype: With a much larger clone just one base away, this may be a read error. The CDR3 does not end in the conserved phenylalanine or tryptophan, so this is likely a read error. This chain uses TRBV15 with TRBJ2-5; D tentatively reads TRBD1 or TRBD2 (6 bases each). The germline V gene has CDR1 LNHNV and CDR2 YYDKDF (reference sequence). V gave up 5 bases and J gave up 2 bases, with 18 bases separating them. CDR3 size: 16 residues. The CDR3 nucleotides read TGTGCCACCAGCCCCCTTGTTACGGGGGCACAAGAGACCCAGTACTTG. Translating gives CATSPLVTGAQETQYL.

This chain connects TRBV11-2 to TRBJ1-1; 8 positions match TRBD1. This CDR3 is 19 amino acids long. The germline V gene has CDR1 SGHAT and CDR2 FQNNGV. J was trimmed by 2 bases and V by 6 bases; bases with no gene match: 20. CDR3 coding DNA: TGTGCCAGCAGGGGCCCCATCCCGGACAGGGCAATACGAAACACTGAAGCTTTCTTT. Its translation: CASRGPIPDRAIRNTEAFF.

This clonotype was seen a handful of times. This chain uses TRBV24-1 with TRBJ2-1; weak D call: TRBD2 (7 bases). With 4 bases removed from V and 9 bases from J, the gap between germline ends came to 15 bases. This CDR3 spans 14 amino acids. Germline CDR1 is KGHDR and CDR2 is SFDVKD. The DNA for the CDR3 is TGTGCCACCAGTGAAGGGGGGGCCATGGTTGAGCAGTTCTTC. This codes for CATSEGGAMVEQFF.

This clonotype was counted ten times or more. The chain joins TRBV7-2 to TRBJ2-1; TRBD1 matches 9 bases. The V gene's germline CDR1 is SGHTA and CDR2 FQGNSA. The CDR3 runs 13 residues. The J segment lost 7 bases and the V segment lost 5 bases, leaving 3 bases of the junction unmatched. CDR3 in amino acids: CASSRDRVNEQFF. Written as DNA, the CDR3 is TGTGCCAGCAGCCGGGACAGGGTTAATGAGCAGTTCTTC.

This clonotype has only a few counts. The chain employs TRBV28 and TRBJ1-2; D not certain. The CDR3 sequence is 12 residues long. CDR1 and CDR2 from the germline V gene are MDHEN and SYDVKM. V was cut by 5 bases and J by 7 bases, with 11 bases left in between. The CDR3 region has the DNA TGTGCCAGCAGTCTACCACAAGGTGGCTACACCTTC. Protein: CASSLPQGGYTF.

This clonotype was counted ten times or more. The chain carries TRBV28 and TRBJ1-4; no reliable D call. Trimming stripped 6 bases from V and 3 bases from J, with 14 bases between. Germline V gives CDR1 MDHEN, CDR2 SYDVKM. The CDR3 is made up of 15 amino acids. The CDR3 sequence is CASRDQGPANEKLFF. Here the CDR3 DNA reads TGTGCCAGCAGGGACCAAGGCCCAGCTAATGAAAAACTGTTTTTT. The full variable domain, rest sourced from reference TRBV28 and TRBJ1-4, is DVKVTQSSRYLVKRTGEKVFLECVQDMDHENMFWYRQDPGLGLRLIYFSYDVKMKEKGDIPEGYSVSREKKERFSLILESASTNQTSMYLCASRDQGPANEKLFFGSGTQLSVL.

This clonotype showed up many times. The rearrangement joins TRBV6-5 to TRBJ1-4, with D hard to call. In germline, CDR1 is MNHEY, CDR2 SVGAGI. The CDR3 is made up of 18 amino acids. V lost 4 bases to trimming and J lost 0 bases, with 18 bases between them. The CDR3 protein is CASSFQPWGAATNEKLFF. Written as DNA, the CDR3 is TGTGCCAGCAGTTTTCAACCTTGGGGTGCCGCAACTAATGAAAAACTGTTTTTT.

This clonotype was seen repeatedly, ten times or more. The rearrangement uses TRBV6-5 and TRBJ1-1, with a possible D match to TRBD1 (5 bases). The CDR3 is made up of 15 amino acids. Trimming took 5 bases from V and 0 from J, leaving 13 bases between them. The germline gives CDR1 MNHEY, CDR2 SVGAGI. Written as DNA, the CDR3 is TGTGCCAGCAGTCCGAACGGGGGTATGAACACTGAAGCTTTCTTT. This sequence encodes CASSPNGGMNTEAFF.

V and J are TRBV19 and TRBJ2-1, with 8 bases fitting TRBD1. Germline CDR1 reads LNHDA; CDR2 reads SQIVND (reference sequence). Trimming removed 5 bases from V and 9 bases from J; junction bases left unmatched: 15. The CDR3 is made up of 16 amino acids. The CDR3 nucleotides are TGTGCCAGTAGTTTCGACAGGGGCGGAAGTAAGGGTGAGCAGTTCTTC. This encodes CASSFDRGGSKGEQFF.

This clonotype was picked up many times. V usage is TRBV7-8 and J usage is TRBJ2-3, with a tentative D call TRBD2 (5 bases). V dropped 2 bases and J dropped 2 bases, with 8 bases sitting between them. The V gene's germline CDR1 is SGHVS and CDR2 FQNEAQ. The CDR3 loop spans 14 amino acids. CDR3 DNA sequence: TGTGCCAGCAGCTTAAGGACTGACACAGATACGCAGTATTTT. It translates to CASSLRTDTDTQYF.

The table lists this clonotype with many counts. The chain combines TRBV5-4 with TRBJ1-2; D might be TRBD1 (5 bases). The CDR3 is 14 residues long. Deletions cut 4 bases from V and 1 base from J, with 11 bases between. Germline values: CDR1 SGHNT, CDR2 YYREEE (reference sequence). The CDR3 reads CASSSPGGNYGYTF. In DNA, the CDR3 is TGTGCCAGCAGCAGCCCGGGGGGTAACTATGGCTACACCTTC.

Many counts were recorded for this clonotype. The chain is built from TRBV6-1 and TRBJ2-3; the D is unclear. The CDR3 loop spans 12 amino acids. CDR1 is MNHNS and CDR2 is SASEGT in the germline V gene. The ends were cut back, 2 bases at V and 14 bases at J, with 14 bases in the middle. CDR3 DNA sequence: TGTGCCAGCAGTGAACAGCAAAGGGTTCTGTATTTT. This encodes CASSEQQRVLYF.

Ten or more counts support this clonotype. The chain employs TRBV4-3 and TRBJ1-5; no clear D. With 0 bases removed from V and 6 bases from J, the gap between germline ends came to 12 bases. The CDR3 contains 15 residues. Germline V gives CDR1 LGHNA, CDR2 YSLEER. The CDR3 DNA follows: TGCGCCAGCAGCCAAGATGAACGGGTGGGTCAGCCCCAGCATTTT. Protein product: CASSQDERVGQPQHF.

This clonotype was detected many times. The chain is built from TRBV27 and TRBJ1-1, with 10 bases matching TRBD1. J gave up 3 bases and V 4 bases, and 8 bases lay outside the gene matches. CDR3 length equals 16 residues. Per the germline V gene, CDR1 is MNHEY and CDR2 is SMNVEV (reference sequence). The DNA of the CDR3 is TGTGCCAGCAGTTCCTCGCGACAGGGGGCGCACACTGAAGCTTTCTTT. It yields the protein CASSSSRQGAHTEAFF.

This clonotype was detected many times. The V call is TRBV28, the J call TRBJ2-3; D possibly corresponds to TRBD1 (7 bases). Germline lookup yields CDR1 MDHEN and CDR2 SYDVKM. V was cut by 6 bases and J by 2 bases, with 15 bases left in between. CDR3 length: 15 amino acids. The CDR3 nucleotides read TGTGCCAGCAGGGGGACAGCGGGTCCCACAGATACGCAGTATTTT. This gives the protein CASRGTAGPTDTQYF.

This clonotype was detected only a few times. The V gene is TRBV7-2, the J gene TRBJ2-5; D call uncertain. The germline CDR1 and CDR2 sequences are SGHTA and FQGNSA. V lost 8 bases, J lost 4 bases, and 8 bases lay in between. The CDR3 has 11 amino acids. The CDR3 DNA is TGTGCCAGCCTAAGCCGAGAGACCCAGTACTTC. It specifies CASLSRETQYF.

This clonotype occurred many times. The chain links TRBV20-1 to TRBJ2-3, with 7 bases identical to TRBD1. The CDR3 extends over 14 amino acids. Germline trimming cut 5 bases from V and 6 bases from J; bases unmatched to any gene: 11. Germline V gene lookup returns CDR1 DFQATT and CDR2 SNEGSKA (reference sequence). As DNA, the CDR3 is TGCAGTGCTCCCCGGGACAGCAGACGGGATACGCAGTATTTT. This encodes CSAPRDSRRDTQYF.

This clonotype was recorded many times. This chain connects TRBV15 to TRBJ1-5; no clear D. Germline CDR1 and CDR2: LNHNV and YYDKDF (reference sequence). CDR3 length: 12 residues. The V end was cut by 5 bases, the J end by 7 bases, with 9 bases between. The CDR3 DNA follows: TGTGCCACCAGCCCCTACGGACAGCCCCAGCATTTT. Translation: CATSPYGQPQHF.

The chain joins TRBV10-3 to TRBJ1-2; weak D call: TRBD1 (5 bases). Germline CDR1 is ENHRY and CDR2 is SYGVKD. The CDR3 loop spans 11 amino acids. V lost 6 bases and J 6 bases, leaving 8 bases between the germline ends. The DNA for the CDR3 is TGTGCCATCAGACGACAGAATGGCTACACCTTC. Translation: CAIRRQNGYTF.

This clonotype was detected many times. The chain employs TRBV29-1 and TRBJ2-2; TRBD1 is a possible D gene (6 bases). The germline gives CDR1 SQVTM, CDR2 ANQGSEA. Trimming removed 3 bases from V and 7 bases from J, with 21 bases in between. CDR3 size: 16 residues. CDR3 amino acids: CSVEDREPHRVGELFF. The CDR3 nucleotides read TGCAGCGTTGAGGACAGAGAACCCCATCGGGTCGGGGAGCTGTTTTTT.

In this sample, this clonotype turned up many times. J is TRBJ1-4 and V is TRBV7-9, with 10 bases that match TRBD1. Germline-derived CDR1 and CDR2 are SEHNR and FQNEAQ (reference sequence). V shed 4 bases and J 8 bases; nucleotides not matched to a gene: 4. This CDR3 region has 14 residues. This chain's CDR3 is CASSSTGGREKLFF. The DNA for the CDR3 is TGTGCCAGCAGCTCGACAGGGGGCAGAGAAAAACTGTTTTTT.

This clonotype was seen many times. V gene TRBV6-1 combines with J gene TRBJ2-1; D is uncertain. The CDR3 is 11 amino acids. Trimming left V 5 bases short and J 10 bases short, with 9 bases between. Per the germline V gene, CDR1 is MNHNS and CDR2 is SASEGT. The chain's CDR3 is CASSPLVEQFF. The CDR3, as DNA: TGTGCCAGCAGTCCCCTCGTCGAGCAGTTCTTC.

In this sample, this clonotype turned up many times. This chain joins TRBV28 and TRBJ1-3, with D uncertain. Germline CDR1 MDHEN, CDR2 SYDVKM. The CDR3 consists of 14 residues. Between the trimmed V and J ends, which lost 4 bases and 0 bases, there was a span of 7 bases. The CDR3 nucleotides read TGTGCCAGCAGTTCCTCAAGCTCTGGAAACACCATATATTTT. Protein sequence: CASSSSSSGNTIYF.

In this sample, this clonotype turned up many times. The CDR3 sequence: CSARDPQNTGELFF. The CDR3 region has the DNA TGCAGTGCTAGAGATCCTCAGAACACCGGGGAGCTGTTTTTT. V and J are TRBV20-1 and TRBJ2-2; D unresolved. The CDR3 extends over 14 amino acids. Germline values: CDR1 DFQATT, CDR2 SNEGSKA (reference sequence). V was cut by 0 bases and J by 1 base, with 6 bases left in between.

This clonotype was recorded at least ten times. J is TRBJ1-1 and V is TRBV7-2; 8 positions agree with TRBD1. This CDR3 is built from 15 residues. With 7 bases clipped from V and 1 base from J, the junction kept 8 bases outside the gene matches. Germline CDR1 is SGHTA and CDR2 is FQGNSA. The CDR3 region has the DNA TGTGCCAGCATACTGGACAGGGTCGGGAACACTGAAGCTTTCTTT. It translates to CASILDRVGNTEAFF. The complete variable domain, with remaining parts taken from reference TRBV7-2 and TRBJ1-1, reads GAGVSQSPSNKVTEKGKDVELRCDPISGHTALYWYRQSLGQGLEFLIYFQGNSAPDKSGLPSDRFSAERTGGSVSTLTIQRTQQEDSAVYLCASILDRVGNTEAFFGQGTRLTVV.